This T cell receptor (beta chain) derives from a study of neurological immune-mediated disorders. TCRdb reprocessed the 5' RACE reads with MiXCR, giving one entry per CDR3 protein. The sample holds fewer than 85,000 distinct CDR3 sequences, roughly 4.7% seen once. The table lists this clonotype with many counts. The CDR3 has 13 residues. V gave up 5 bases and J gave up 7 bases; unmatched junction bases: 8. Looked up from germline, CDR1 is SGHRS and CDR2 is YFSETQ. This chain joins TRBV5-1 and TRBJ2-5; 7 bases align to TRBD2. This receptor was obtained from a woman in her twenties or thirties with multiple sclerosis. The sequencing sample was made of PBMCs. CDR3 nucleotides: TGCGCCAGCAGGCGGGGGTCCGGTGTGACCCAGTACTTC. It yields the protein CASRRGSGVTQYF.